The TCR beta chain described here comes from a study of CD8 T cells in ankylosing spondylitis. Broader study findings: Earlier studies detected some motif variants in reactive arthritis synovial fluid and blood. Reportedly, disease-linked clones are significantly enriched in ankylosing spondylitis patients' matched synovial fluid. Seemingly distinctive of ankylosing spondylitis blood was a TCR beta motif formed by eight highly homologous variants.

The sample holds a few counts of this clonotype. The antigen remains unidentified. After removal of 8 bases from V and 0 bases from J, the junction contained 6 bases not matched to a gene. The CDR3 sequence is 14 residues long. Germline CDR1 and CDR2: MNHEY and SMNVEV (reference sequence). Quantitative 5'-RACE with molecular barcodes produced the TCR beta libraries. MiXCR, run by TCRdb on the 5' RACE reads, gives a single entry per CDR3 protein. The repertoire holds 700,000 to 1,000,000 distinct CDR3 sequences, with 12% as singletons. The origin of this receptor is a male donor with ankylosing spondylitis. The chain couples TRBV27 to TRBJ2-7; 8 bases are shared with TRBD1. Sequencing input: blood, either unsorted or a sorted T cell fraction (not recorded which). The chain's CDR3 is CASHRQGSSYEQYF. CDR3 DNA: TGTGCCAGCCACCGACAGGGGAGCTCCTACGAGCAGTACTTC.